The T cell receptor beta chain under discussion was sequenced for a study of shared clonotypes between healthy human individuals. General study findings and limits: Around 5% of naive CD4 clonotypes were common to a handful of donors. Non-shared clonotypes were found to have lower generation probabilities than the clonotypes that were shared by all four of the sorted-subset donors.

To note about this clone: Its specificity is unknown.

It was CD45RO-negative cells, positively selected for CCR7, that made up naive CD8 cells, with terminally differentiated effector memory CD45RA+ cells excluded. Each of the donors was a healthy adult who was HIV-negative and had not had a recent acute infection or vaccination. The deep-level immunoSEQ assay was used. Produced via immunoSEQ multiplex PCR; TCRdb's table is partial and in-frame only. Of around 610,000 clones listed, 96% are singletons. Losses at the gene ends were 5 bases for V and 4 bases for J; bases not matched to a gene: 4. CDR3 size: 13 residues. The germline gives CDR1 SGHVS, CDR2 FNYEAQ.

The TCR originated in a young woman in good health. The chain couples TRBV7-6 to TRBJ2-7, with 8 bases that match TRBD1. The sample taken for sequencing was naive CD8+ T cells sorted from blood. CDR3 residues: CASSADRAYEQYF. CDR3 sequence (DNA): TGTGCCAGCAGCGCGGACAGGGCTTACGAGCAGTACTTC.